The next 7 T cell receptor beta chains were all read from a single sample in a study of PD-L1 blockade in urothelial cancer. Indicated time point: pretreatment peripheral blood. Here immunoSEQ multiplex PCR was the method, and the copy in TCRdb shows in-frame clones only, minus some. The top ten hold 3.2% of the sample, which has 130,000 or so clones, 84% seen once. The sequences come from PBMCs, collected around atezolizumab (anti-PD-L1) treatment. The receptors stem from a man aged 45-65 years with urothelial cancer.

V is TRBV19 and J is TRBJ2-3; TRBD2 agrees at 14 bases. V lost 4 bases to trimming and J lost 6 bases; unmatched junction nucleotides: 3. Per the germline V gene, CDR1 is LNHDA and CDR2 is SQIVND (reference sequence). CDR3 length equals 15 residues. CDR3 bases: TGTGCCAGTAGTACCAGACTAGCGGGAGGGGATACGCAGTATTTT. Translating gives CASSTRLAGGDTQYF.

This chain links TRBV7-9 with TRBJ2-5; possibly TRBD1 for D (6 bases). Per the germline V gene, CDR1 is SEHNR and CDR2 is FQNEAQ (reference sequence). The CDR3 is 14 amino acids. V gave up 2 bases and J gave up 4 bases, with 11 bases separating them. The CDR3 reads CASSLRQVGETQYF. The CDR3 bases are TGTGCCAGCAGCTTAAGACAGGTCGGAGAGACCCAGTACTTC. Combining the CDR3 with reference TRBV7-9 and TRBJ2-5 gives the whole variable domain DTGVSQNPRHKITKRGQNVTFRCDPISEHNRLYWYRQTLGQGPEFLTYFQNEAQLEKSRLLSDRFSAERPKGSFSTLEIQRTEQGDSAMYLCASSLRQVGETQYFGPGTRLLVL.

Comment on this clone: An end of the junction does not agree with germline; a read error may underlie this. The gene calls are TRBV28 and TRBJ2-7; weak D call: TRBD1 (5 bases). The CDR3 spans 14 residues. Germline V gene lookup returns CDR1 MDHEN and CDR2 SYDVKM. The CDR3 loop reads CASRSHRRSDEQYF. Here the CDR3 DNA reads TGTGCCAGCAGATCACACAGGCGCTCCGACGAGCAGTACTTC.

The gene calls are TRBV14 and TRBJ2-5, with 7 bases that match TRBD2. The V and J ends lost 4 bases and 2 bases, in that order; junction bases with no gene match: 7. The germline V gene encodes CDR1 SGHDN and CDR2 FVKESK. The CDR3 extends over 15 amino acids. CDR3 sequence (DNA): TGTGCCAGCAGCCCCGGACTAGTGCAACAAGAGACCCAGTACTTC. It encodes CASSPGLVQQETQYF.

The CDR3 region has the DNA TGCGCCAGCAGCTTTATTGGGGGACAAAGCACAGATACGCAGTATTTT. Translation: CASSFIGGQSTDTQYF. The chain is built from TRBV5-1 and TRBJ2-3; perhaps TRBD1 as D (6 bases). Germline assignment: CDR1 SGHRS and CDR2 YFSETQ. The V end lost 2 bases, the J end lost 0 bases, and 13 bases lay between the germline ends. CDR3 size: 16 residues.

The rearrangement joins TRBV30 to TRBJ1-3; 7 bases map to TRBD1. This CDR3 is built from 17 residues. V shed 3 bases and J 0 bases; nucleotides not matched to a gene: 11. Germline V gene data show CDR1 as GTSNPN and CDR2 as SVGIG (reference sequence). CDR3 nucleotides: TGTGCCTGGAGCAGACTGACAGGGAAAAACTCTGGAAACACCATATATTTT. Residues: CAWSRLTGKNSGNTIYF.

The chain employs TRBV19 and TRBJ1-1; D is unresolved. V was shortened by 7 bases and J by 0 bases, with 18 bases between the two germline ends. Germline CDR1 is LNHDA and CDR2 is SQIVND (reference sequence). The CDR3 extends over 16 amino acids. The DNA of the CDR3 is TGTGCCAGTACAGCCTCCTCTGGGCCACTGAACACTGAAGCTTTCTTT. Encoded protein: CASTASSGPLNTEAFF.